These T cell receptor beta chains were read from a single sample in a study of healthy donors' naive CD4 and CD8 T cells. One entry per CDR3 protein results from TCRdb running MiXCR on the reads. Of 180,000 or so distinct CDR3 sequences in the sample, 74% were seen once. Sequences were obtained from naive CD4+ and CD8+ T cells sorted from blood, pooled from several donors. The origin of the receptors is a pool of human donors in good health; the sample pools cells from several healthy donors. Both conserved end residues are trimmed from each CDR3. The size entry is marked missing in some rows and otherwise reads once, few, many or a size class.

clone size: NA
V gene: TRBV19
CDR3 length: 13
J gene: TRBJ2-1
CDR3 protein: ASSILGEGRIEQF

clone size: NA
V gene: TRBV4-3
CDR3 length: 15
J gene: TRBJ2-4
CDR3 protein: ASSQATSGRSLNIQY

clone size: NA
V gene: TRBV6-1
CDR3 length: 13
J gene: TRBJ2-3
CDR3 protein: ASSSDRVITDTQY

clone size: NA
V gene: TRBV6-5
CDR3 length: 13
J gene: TRBJ2-7
CDR3 protein: ASSYEGSPYYEQY

clone size: NA
V gene: TRBV6-5
CDR3 length: 15
J gene: TRBJ1-6
CDR3 protein: ASSLRGPPNYNSPLH

clone size: NA
V gene: TRBV15
CDR3 length: 11
J gene: TRBJ2-5
CDR3 protein: ATRRGPRETQY

clone size: once
V gene: TRBV19
CDR3 length: 11
J gene: TRBJ2-7
CDR3 protein: ASSFGLEYEQY

clone size: few
V gene: TRBV13
CDR3 length: 14
J gene: TRBJ2-1
CDR3 protein: ASSFPRTGANNEQF

clone size: NA
V gene: TRBV20-1
CDR3 length: 10
J gene: TRBJ2-3
CDR3 protein: SGPKGQDTQY

clone size: NA
V gene: TRBV29-1
CDR3 length: 11
J gene: TRBJ2-2
CDR3 protein: SVEYPNTGELF

clone size: few
V gene: TRBV6-5
CDR3 length: 14
J gene: TRBJ2-1
CDR3 protein: ASRETPRPSYNEQF

clone size: NA
V gene: TRBV5-1
CDR3 length: 13
J gene: TRBJ2-2
CDR3 protein: ASRVSGEGTGELF

clone size: NA
V gene: TRBV30
CDR3 length: 11
J gene: TRBJ2-1
CDR3 protein: ARREAYYNEQF

clone size: NA
V gene: TRBV5-6
CDR3 length: 15
J gene: TRBJ1-5
CDR3 protein: ASSSTGEGDSNQPQH

clone size: NA
V gene: TRBV15
CDR3 length: 11
J gene: TRBJ2-5
CDR3 protein: ATSRVAVETQY

clone size: NA
V gene: TRBV29-1
CDR3 length: 10
J gene: TRBJ1-1
CDR3 protein: SGDRGDTEAF

clone size: NA
V gene: TRBV13
CDR3 length: 11
J gene: TRBJ2-4
CDR3 protein: ASSLRGGDIQY

clone size: NA
V gene: TRBV6-5
CDR3 length: 13
J gene: TRBJ1-1
CDR3 protein: ASSYLRVRSTEAF

clone size: NA
V gene: TRBV5-1
CDR3 length: 15
J gene: TRBJ2-1
CDR3 protein: ASSPVGAHSSYNEQF

clone size: once
V gene: TRBV29-1
CDR3 length: 9
J gene: TRBJ1-1
CDR3 protein: SVADATEAF

clone size: NA
V gene: TRBV29-1
CDR3 length: 11
J gene: TRBJ1-2
CDR3 protein: SVDHGSYYGYT

clone size: NA
V gene: TRBV18
CDR3 length: 12
J gene: TRBJ2-7
CDR3 protein: ASSPGQGLHEQY

clone size: NA
V gene: TRBV12-3/TRBV12-4
CDR3 length: 13
J gene: TRBJ1-4
CDR3 protein: ASSARGRYNEKLF

clone size: NA
V gene: TRBV12-3/TRBV12-4
CDR3 length: 13
J gene: TRBJ1-1
CDR3 protein: ASNLGQGAKTEAF

clone size: NA
V gene: TRBV7-9
CDR3 length: 11
J gene: TRBJ2-5
CDR3 protein: ASSPPVQETQY

clone size: NA
V gene: TRBV24-1
CDR3 length: 12
J gene: TRBJ1-5
CDR3 protein: ATSYTDSNQPQH

clone size: NA
V gene: TRBV29-1
CDR3 length: 11
J gene: TRBJ1-1
CDR3 protein: SVHGVYGTEAF

clone size: NA
V gene: TRBV29-1
CDR3 length: 11
J gene: TRBJ2-1
CDR3 protein: STRTSDYNEQF

clone size: NA
V gene: TRBV19
CDR3 length: 11
J gene: TRBJ2-5
CDR3 protein: ASSMGQKETQY